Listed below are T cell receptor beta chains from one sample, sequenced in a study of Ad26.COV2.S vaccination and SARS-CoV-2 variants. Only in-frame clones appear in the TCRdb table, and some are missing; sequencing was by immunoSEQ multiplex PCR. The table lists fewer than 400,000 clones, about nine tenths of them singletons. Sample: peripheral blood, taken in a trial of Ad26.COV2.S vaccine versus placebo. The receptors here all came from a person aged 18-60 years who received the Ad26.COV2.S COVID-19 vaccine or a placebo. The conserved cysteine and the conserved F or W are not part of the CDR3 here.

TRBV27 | ASSPRGSMWNTEAF
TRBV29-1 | SVEVAGNTEAF
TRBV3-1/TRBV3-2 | ASSQAAGVSTDTQY
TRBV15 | ATSRPDRGTGELF
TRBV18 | ASSHGTALALQETQY
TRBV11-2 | ASSLDLGQDEQY
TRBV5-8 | ASSLERRGNTIY
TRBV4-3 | ASSQEWDNERGTQY
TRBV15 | ATGGIGDSYEQY
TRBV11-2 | ASSSAFRGPTEAF
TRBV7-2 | ASSTRTSYEQY
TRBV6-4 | ASSDRTTDTQY
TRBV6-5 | ASSYSTGNQPQH
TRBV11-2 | ASSLSPETGSPLH
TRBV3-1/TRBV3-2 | ASSQAGGDIYEQY
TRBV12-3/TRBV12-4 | ASSLGGIWGYT
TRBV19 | ASSPPGGGYNEQF
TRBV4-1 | ASSPGQGGSLNEKLF
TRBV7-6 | ASARLAGKTGELF
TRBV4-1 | ASSQDSLEGYT
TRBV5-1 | ASSLTGSNQPQH
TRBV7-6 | ASSSGGWGMRETQY
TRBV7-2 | ASSALGASYNEQF
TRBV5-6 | ASSAIQGGANYGYT
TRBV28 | ASSTRQRQETQY
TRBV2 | ASRGGTENTEAF
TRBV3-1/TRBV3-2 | ASSLPRGAPGETQY
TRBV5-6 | ASSLFEAEPAF
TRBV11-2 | ASSSSGGWEDTQY
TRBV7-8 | ASSLATDTQY
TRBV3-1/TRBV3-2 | ASSHSVRSIQY
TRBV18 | ASSAGQGFTEAF
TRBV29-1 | SVRDGYEQY
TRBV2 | ASRAEINSPLH
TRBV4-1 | ASSQEGQGAGNEQF
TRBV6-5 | ASSYSIRSAVGYT
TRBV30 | AWSRAWTGNNQPQH
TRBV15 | ATSRDDLERSNQPQH
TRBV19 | ASSTPGVGGQPQH
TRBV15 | ATSRQGWGNQPQH
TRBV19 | ASSIGTANYGYT
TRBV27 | ASSLWQGAGSPLH
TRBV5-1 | ASSLTFSNNSPLH
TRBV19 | ASSIGRLNTEAF
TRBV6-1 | ASSDSGQETQY
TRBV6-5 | ATSETDTQY
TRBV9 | ASSVSGARGTYEQY
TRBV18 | ASSPPGSYEQY
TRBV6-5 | ASGQGYEQY
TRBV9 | ASSVGGPLNTEAF
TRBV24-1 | ATSDPSSGGASDTQY
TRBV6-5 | ASRVTGAYSPLH
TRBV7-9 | ASSIGRTGGISSGANVLT
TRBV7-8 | ASSLATNTDTQY
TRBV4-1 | ASSQIASTDTQY
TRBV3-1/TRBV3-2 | ASSLGKGLGYNEQF
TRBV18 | ASSLSGDLQETQY
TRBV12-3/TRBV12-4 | ASGRQGTAF
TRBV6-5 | ASIGGVGQPQH
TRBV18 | ASSPRDGQETQY